The 21 T cell receptor beta chains listed next were all sequenced from one sample in a study of T cell repertoires in cytomegalovirus infection. Each CDR3 protein gets one entry after TCRdb re-called the reads with MiXCR. The sample yields 900,000 to 950,000 distinct CDR3 sequences, around 30% seen once. No antigen has been identified for these receptors. This specimen consisted of cultured CD8+ T cells from PBMCs, obtained from culture after CMV antigen stimulation. Receptors were obtained from a human donor in good health (CMV status not recorded). Some clones in this sample may be carry-over from other donors' samples.

This rearrangement joins TRBV7-6 to TRBJ1-1, with 8 bases fitting TRBD1. Per the germline V gene, CDR1 is SGHVS and CDR2 is FNYEAQ. The V gene end was trimmed by 5 bases and the J gene end by 7 bases; junction bases not matched to a gene: 3. This CDR3 region has 12 residues. In nucleotides, the CDR3 is TGTGCCAGCAGCGACAGGGGCGGTGAAGCTTTCTTT. This sequence encodes CASSDRGGEAFF.

This chain uses TRBV5-6 with TRBJ2-7, with 9 bases matching TRBD1. The germline V gene has CDR1 SGHDT and CDR2 YYEEEE. This CDR3 is built from 13 residues. Trimming at V came to 7 bases and at J to 5 bases, leaving 7 bases not matched to a gene. CDR3 amino acids: CASSGTGTNEQYF. The CDR3 DNA reads as TGTGCCAGCTCCGGGACAGGGACCAACGAGCAGTACTTC. Full variable domain (rest looked up from reference TRBV5-6 and TRBJ2-7): DAGVTQSPTHLIKTRGQQVTLRCSPKSGHDTVSWYQQALGQGPQFIFQYYEEEERQRGNFPDRFSGHQFPNYSSELNVNALLLGDSALYLCASSGTGTNEQYFGPGTRLTVT.

In its sample, this clonotype was seen many times. This chain joins TRBV28 and TRBJ2-3; TRBD1 might be the D (6 bases). V was pared by 6 bases and J by 4 bases, with 8 bases between. Germline lookup yields CDR1 MDHEN and CDR2 SYDVKM. This CDR3 region has 12 residues. The CDR3 is CASRDRSDTQYF. The CDR3 DNA follows: TGTGCCAGCAGGGACAGATCAGATACGCAGTATTTT.

The genes are TRBV19 and TRBJ1-2; 9 nucleotides agree with TRBD1. Germline V gene lookup returns CDR1 LNHDA and CDR2 SQIVND (reference sequence). J gave up 4 bases and V 6 bases, and 6 bases lay outside the gene matches. This CDR3 contains 14 residues. CDR3 in amino acids: CASRGQGAPYGYTF. CDR3 DNA: TGTGCCAGTAGGGGACAGGGAGCCCCCTATGGCTACACCTTC.

V is TRBV9 and J is TRBJ1-3, with unresolved D. The germline V gene has CDR1 SGDLS and CDR2 YYNGEE. Between the trimmed V and J ends, which lost 2 bases and 1 base, there was a span of 10 bases. This CDR3 spans 15 amino acids. The CDR3 nucleotides are TGTGCCAGCAGCGTTGGGGAGGGTTCTGGAAACACCATATATTTT. Translated: CASSVGEGSGNTIYF.

This clonotype showed up just a few times. The chain combines TRBV4-1 with TRBJ2-6, with 9 positions matching TRBD1. Germline trimming cut 3 bases from V and 3 bases from J; bases unmatched to any gene: 9. Looked up from germline, CDR1 is MGHRA and CDR2 is YSYEKL. This CDR3 spans 18 amino acids. CDR3 protein: CASSQTGGYEFGANVLTF. The CDR3 nucleotides are TGCGCCAGCAGCCAGACAGGGGGGTATGAGTTTGGGGCCAACGTCCTGACTTTC.

This clonotype was counted only a few times. This chain joins TRBV11-2 and TRBJ2-6; no definite D call. The CDR3 runs 18 residues. V lost 0 bases, J lost 2 bases, and 14 bases lay in between. Germline assignment: CDR1 SGHAT and CDR2 FQNNGV. The CDR3 region has the DNA TGTGCCAGCAGCTTAGATTTAAAGGGTTTGCCTGGGGCCAACGTCCTGACTTTC. It yields the protein CASSLDLKGLPGANVLTF.

This clonotype was counted only a few times. The chain couples TRBV28 to TRBJ2-3; possibly TRBD2 for D (6 bases). Germline CDR1 reads MDHEN; CDR2 reads SYDVKM. V lost 6 bases, J lost 2 bases, and 15 bases lay in between. The CDR3 contains 15 residues. The CDR3 DNA reads TGTGCCAGCAGCGCGGGGAAGTCGGCCACAGATACGCAGTATTTT. Protein product: CASSAGKSATDTQYF.

The sample holds many counts of this clonotype. This chain connects TRBV7-8 to TRBJ2-5, with TRBD1 identical over 8 bases. Per the germline V gene, CDR1 is SGHVS and CDR2 is FQNEAQ. V lost 4 bases and J lost 6; bases outside the gene matches: 7. The CDR3 length is 14 residues. DNA of the CDR3: TGTGCCAGCAGCTCAGGGGGCGCGGGACAGACCCAGTACTTC. Translated: CASSSGGAGQTQYF.

The chain joins TRBV6-1 to TRBJ1-6; D call uncertain. CDR3 length: 19 residues. Germline V gene data show CDR1 as MNHNS and CDR2 as SASEGT. V was cut by 1 base and J by 1 base, with 17 bases left in between. The CDR3: CASSEEWMGLGSYNSPLHF. The CDR3, as DNA: TGTGCCAGCAGTGAAGAATGGATGGGCCTGGGATCCTATAATTCACCCCTCCACTTT.

The gene calls are TRBV9 and TRBJ2-7; TRBD2 matches 8 bases. Germline V CDR1 and CDR2: SGDLS, YYNGEE. This CDR3 contains 15 residues. The ends lost 0 bases at V and 0 bases at J; junction bases unmatched: 2. The CDR3 loop reads CASSVASGGSYEQYF. Written as DNA, the CDR3 is TGTGCCAGCAGCGTAGCCAGCGGGGGCTCCTACGAGCAGTACTTC. The variable domain in full, completed from reference TRBV9 and TRBJ2-7, reads DSGVTQTPKHLITATGQRVTLRCSPRSGDLSVYWYQQSLDQGLQFLIQYYNGEERAKGNILERFSAQQFPDLHSELNLSSLELGDSALYFCASSVASGGSYEQYFGPGTRLTVT.

Many counts were recorded for this clonotype. This chain joins TRBV7-2 and TRBJ2-7; D remains ambiguous. CDR3 length: 14 amino acids. The ends were cut back, 0 bases at V and 3 bases at J, with 9 bases in the middle. Germline CDR1 and CDR2: SGHTA and FQGNSA. The CDR3 sequence is CASSLAGSHYEQYF. DNA for the CDR3: TGTGCCAGCAGCTTAGCAGGGTCCCACTACGAGCAGTACTTC.

The genes are TRBV5-4 and TRBJ1-1, with 8 bases matching TRBD1. CDR3 size: 13 residues. Losses at the gene ends were 5 bases for V and 4 bases for J; bases not matched to a gene: 4. Per the germline V gene, CDR1 is SGHNT and CDR2 is YYREEE (reference sequence). The CDR3 DNA sequence: TGTGCCAGCAGAATAACAGGGGGCACTGAAGCTTTCTTT. Translated: CASRITGGTEAFF.

This clonotype was observed a few times. The chain recombines TRBV11-1 with TRBJ2-5, with D possibly TRBD1 on 6 matching bases. Germline V gene data show CDR1 as SGHAT and CDR2 as FQDESV (reference sequence). The V end was cut by 0 bases, the J end by 2 bases, with 10 bases between. This CDR3 comprises 15 residues. The CDR3 DNA is TGTGCCAGCAGCTTAGCGGGGGCTCGACAAGAGACCCAGTACTTC. Translation gives CASSLAGARQETQYF. The whole variable domain, remainder taken from reference TRBV11-1 and TRBJ2-5, is EAEVAQSPRYKITEKSQAVAFWCDPISGHATLYWYRQILGQGPELLVQFQDESVVDDSQLPKDRFSAERLKGVDSTLKIQPAELGDSAMYLCASSLAGARQETQYFGPGTRLLVL.

CDR3 nucleotide sequence: TGCAGTGCTAGACCGACTAGCGGGGGGGCTCATGAGCAGTTCTTC. As protein: CSARPTSGGAHEQFF. V is TRBV20-1 and J is TRBJ2-1; 14 bases align to TRBD2. This CDR3 is built from 15 residues. V shed 2 bases and J 8 bases; nucleotides not matched to a gene: 5. CDR1 is DFQATT and CDR2 is SNEGSKA in the germline V gene (reference sequence).

Concerning this clonotype: A much larger clone differs by one base, so this may be a read error. This CDR3 reads CANSTHRGLNEKLFF. CDR3 nucleotides: TGTGCCAACAGCACTCACAGGGGGCTTAATGAAAAACTGTTTTTT. V usage is TRBV7-8 and J usage is TRBJ1-4, with 9 bases aligning to TRBD1. The V gene's germline CDR1 is SGHVS and CDR2 FQNEAQ. This CDR3 has 15 amino acids.

This clonotype has a handful of counts. The gene calls are TRBV7-9 and TRBJ1-5, with TRBD1 identical over 8 bases. The CDR3 has 16 amino acids. Trimming took 3 bases from V and 6 from J; bases not matched to a gene: 10. Germline V lookup: CDR1 SEHNR, CDR2 FQNEAQ (reference sequence). Here the CDR3 reads CASSFSTGGLGQPQHF. As DNA, the CDR3 is TGTGCCAGCAGCTTCTCAACAGGGGGTTTAGGTCAGCCCCAGCATTTT.

This clonotype was observed a handful of times. The V gene is TRBV2, the J gene TRBJ1-4; maybe TRBD1 (5 bases). Germline V gives CDR1 SNHLY, CDR2 FYNNEI. The CDR3 consists of 16 residues. V gave up 6 bases and J gave up 7 bases, with 21 bases separating them. CDR3 sequence (DNA): TGTGCCAGCAGGAGAAGGTTGGGGGAGGCCACTGAAAAACTGTTTTTT. Residues: CASRRRLGEATEKLFF.

This chain connects TRBV4-1 to TRBJ1-5; D is perhaps TRBD1 (6 bases). V was pared by 1 base and J by 1 base, with 11 bases between. Germline loops: CDR1 MGHRA, CDR2 YSYEKL. The CDR3 totals 16 residues. CDR3 sequence reads: CASSQVVTGSNQPQHF. CDR3 bases: TGCGCCAGCAGCCAAGTGGTGACAGGCAGCAATCAGCCCCAGCATTTT.

This chain links TRBV19 with TRBJ2-1, with TRBD1 identical over 7 bases. CDR1 and CDR2 (germline): LNHDA, SQIVND (reference sequence). The ends lost 2 bases at V and 2 bases at J; junction bases unmatched: 6. This CDR3 comprises 16 residues. The CDR3 reads CASSIMSGGPYNEQFF. The DNA for the CDR3 is TGTGCCAGTAGTATAATGTCAGGGGGTCCCTACAATGAGCAGTTCTTC.

The rearrangement joins TRBV6-6 to TRBJ2-1; the match to TRBD1 covers 7 bases. The CDR3 totals 15 residues. The ends lost 2 bases at V and 6 bases at J; junction bases unmatched: 7. Germline CDR1 MNHNY, CDR2 SVGAGI (reference sequence). DNA for the CDR3: TGTGCCAGCAGTTACGGGACAGAAAAGGGCAATGAGCAGTTCTTC. It codes for CASSYGTEKGNEQFF.